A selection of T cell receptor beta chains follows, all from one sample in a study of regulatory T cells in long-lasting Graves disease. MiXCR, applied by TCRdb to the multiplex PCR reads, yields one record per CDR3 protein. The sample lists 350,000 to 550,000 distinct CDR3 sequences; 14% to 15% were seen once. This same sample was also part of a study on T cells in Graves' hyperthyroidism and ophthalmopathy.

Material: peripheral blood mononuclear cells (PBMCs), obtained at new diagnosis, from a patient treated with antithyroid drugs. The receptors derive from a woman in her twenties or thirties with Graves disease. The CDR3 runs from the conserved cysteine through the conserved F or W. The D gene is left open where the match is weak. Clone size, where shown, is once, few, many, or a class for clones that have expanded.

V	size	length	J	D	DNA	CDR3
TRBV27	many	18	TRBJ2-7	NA	TGTGCCAGCAGGGTGGTTGGCGTGGGCCTCGGCTTCTCCTACGAGCAGTACTTC	CASRVVGVGLGFSYEQYF
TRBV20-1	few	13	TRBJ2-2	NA	TGCAGTGCTAAGGATAGAAACACCGGGGAGCTGTTTTTT	CSAKDRNTGELFF
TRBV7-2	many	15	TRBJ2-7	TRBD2	TGTGCCAGCAGCCTTGATAGCGGGAGGGCCGTCGAGCAGTACTTC	CASSLDSGRAVEQYF
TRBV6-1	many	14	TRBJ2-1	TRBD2	TGTGCCAGTAAACCGGGACTAGCGACCTTAGAGCAGTTCTTC	CASKPGLATLEQFF
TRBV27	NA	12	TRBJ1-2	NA	TGTGCCAGCAGTTACCCTCTAAATGGCTACACCTTC	CASSYPLNGYTF
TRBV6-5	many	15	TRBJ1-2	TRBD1	TGTGCCAGCAGTTATCGACAGGGAAATAACTATGGCTACACCTTC	CASSYRQGNNYGYTF
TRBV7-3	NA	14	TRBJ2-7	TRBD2	TGTGCCAGCAGCTTAGACGCGGGAGACTACGAGCAGTACTTC	CASSLDAGDYEQYF
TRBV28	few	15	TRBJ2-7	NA	TGTGCCAGCAGTTTAACCGGGTCCGGCTCCTACGAGCAGTACTTC	CASSLTGSGSYEQYF
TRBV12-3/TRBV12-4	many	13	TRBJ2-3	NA	TGTGCCAGCAGTCTGGGAAAGGCGGCTACGCAGTATTTT	CASSLGKAATQYF
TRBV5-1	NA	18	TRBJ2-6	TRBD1	TGCGCCAGCAGCGTCCCGGGACAGGGAACCCCTGGGGCCAACGTCCTGACTTTC	CASSVPGQGTPGANVLTF
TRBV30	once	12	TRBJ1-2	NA	TGTGCCTGGAGACCCCATGCCGGAGGCTACACCTTC	CAWRPHAGGYTF
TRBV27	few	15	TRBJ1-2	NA	TGTGCCAGCAGTTTATCGATTGGCAGGATCTATGGCTACACCTTC	CASSLSIGRIYGYTF
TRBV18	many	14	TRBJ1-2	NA	TGTGCCAGCTCACCACCGGAGGGAGGTAATGGCTACACCTTC	CASSPPEGGNGYTF
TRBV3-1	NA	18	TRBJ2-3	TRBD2	TGTGCCAGCAGCCAAGGGGTGGGCAGTAGCGGGTACACAGATACGCAGTATTTT	CASSQGVGSSGYTDTQYF
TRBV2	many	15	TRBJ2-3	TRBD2	TGTGCCAGCAGTCCTAGCGGGGGGGATAGTGATACGCAGTATTTT	CASSPSGGDSDTQYF
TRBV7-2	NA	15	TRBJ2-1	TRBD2	TGTGCCAGCAATCCAACTAGCGCCATCGACAATGAGCAGTTCTTC	CASNPTSAIDNEQFF
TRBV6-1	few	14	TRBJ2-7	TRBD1	TGTGCCAGCAGCCCACGGACAGGGGACTACGAGCAGTACTTC	CASSPRTGDYEQYF
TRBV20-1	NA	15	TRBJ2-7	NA	TGCAGTGCTTTTTCCGCCGAGACAGACACCTACGAGCAGTACTTC	CSAFSAETDTYEQYF
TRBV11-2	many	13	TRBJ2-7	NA	TGTGCCAGCAGCCACGGTGGTGGACGCGAGCAGTACTTC	CASSHGGGREQYF
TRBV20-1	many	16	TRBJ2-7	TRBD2	TGCAGTGCTAGACCCCGCGGGAGCTCAAGCTCCTACGAGCAGTACTTC	CSARPRGSSSSYEQYF
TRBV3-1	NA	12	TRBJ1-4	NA	TGTGCCAGCAGCCATGCTAATGAAAAACTGTTTTTT	CASSHANEKLFF
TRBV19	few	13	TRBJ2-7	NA	TGTGCCAGTAGCGACGTGACGGGAAGCGAGCAGTACTTC	CASSDVTGSEQYF